This T cell receptor (beta chain) was identified during a study of beta chain features in type 1 diabetes. Findings and limits, study-wide: A definitive answer on HLA type influencing TCRB rearrangement was not reached here. Fewer insertions but more deletions were seen at VDJ junctions in type 1 diabetes patients.

The sequenced template was cDNA made from the entire isolated RNA. The assay was immunoSEQ multiplex PCR, and TCRdb's table has in-frame clones only and misses some. The sample has 450,000 or so clones; about an eighth are singletons. This clone was seen a handful of times. What it binds is not known. This CDR3 has 17 residues. With 3 bases clipped from V and 1 base from J, the junction kept 7 bases outside the gene matches. CDR1 and CDR2 (germline): SGDLS, YYNGEE. This TCR came from a woman in her late teens or twenties in good health. The chain links TRBV9 to TRBJ2-6, with TRBD1 matching over 7 bases. The sequencing input was naive CD4+ T cells from blood. The CDR3 DNA is TGTGCCAGCAGCGGGTCACAGGGGCTATCTGGGGCCAACGTCCTGACTTTC. This encodes CASSGSQGLSGANVLTF.